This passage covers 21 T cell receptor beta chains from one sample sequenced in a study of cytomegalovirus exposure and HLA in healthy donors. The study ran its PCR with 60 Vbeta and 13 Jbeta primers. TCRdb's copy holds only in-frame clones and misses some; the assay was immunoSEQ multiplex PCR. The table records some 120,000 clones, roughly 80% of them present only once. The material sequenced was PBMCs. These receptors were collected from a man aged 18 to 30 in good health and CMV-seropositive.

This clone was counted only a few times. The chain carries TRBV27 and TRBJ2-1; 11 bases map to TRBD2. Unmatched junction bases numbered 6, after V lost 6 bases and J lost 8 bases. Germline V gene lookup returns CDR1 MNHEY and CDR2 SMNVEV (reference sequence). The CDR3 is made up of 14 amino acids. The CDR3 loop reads CASRNSGGAHEQFF. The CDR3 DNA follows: TGTGCCAGCAGAAATAGCGGGGGGGCCCATGAGCAGTTCTTC.

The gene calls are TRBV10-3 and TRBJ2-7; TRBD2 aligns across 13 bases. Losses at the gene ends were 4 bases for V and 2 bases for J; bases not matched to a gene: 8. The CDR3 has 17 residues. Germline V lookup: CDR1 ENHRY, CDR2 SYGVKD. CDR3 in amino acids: CAISGTGLAGATYEQYF. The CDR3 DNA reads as TGTGCCATCAGTGGAACCGGACTAGCGGGGGCCACCTACGAGCAGTACTTC.

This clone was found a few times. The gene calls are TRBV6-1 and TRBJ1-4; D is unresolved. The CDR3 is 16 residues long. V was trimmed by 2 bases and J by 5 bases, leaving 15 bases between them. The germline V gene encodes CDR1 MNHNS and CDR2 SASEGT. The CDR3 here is CASSEFLSGANEKLFF. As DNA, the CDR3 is TGTGCCAGCAGTGAATTTTTATCGGGTGCCAATGAAAAACTGTTTTTT.

The CDR3 nucleotides are TGTGCCAGTAGTATCGGTATTGGCTATGGCTACACCTTC. As protein: CASSIGIGYGYTF. The chain uses TRBV19 and TRBJ1-2; D uncertain. V was clipped by 3 bases and J by 4 bases, with 9 bases between them. Germline CDR1 and CDR2: LNHDA and SQIVND (reference sequence). The CDR3 sequence is 13 residues long.

This chain's CDR3 is CASSHRQLANEKLFF. The CDR3, as DNA: TGTGCCAGCAGCCACCGACAGTTGGCTAATGAAAAACTGTTTTTT. This sequence joins TRBV7-9 and TRBJ1-4, with D possibly matching TRBD1 (5 bases). CDR1 and CDR2 from the germline V gene are SEHNR and FQNEAQ (reference sequence). V lost 5 bases to trimming and J lost 3 bases, with 13 bases between them. The CDR3 spans 15 residues. Full variable domain (rest looked up from reference TRBV7-9 and TRBJ1-4): DTGVSQNPRHKITKRGQNVTFRCDPISEHNRLYWYRQTLGQGPEFLTYFQNEAQLEKSRLLSDRFSAERPKGSFSTLEIQRTEQGDSAMYLCASSHRQLANEKLFFGSGTQLSVL.

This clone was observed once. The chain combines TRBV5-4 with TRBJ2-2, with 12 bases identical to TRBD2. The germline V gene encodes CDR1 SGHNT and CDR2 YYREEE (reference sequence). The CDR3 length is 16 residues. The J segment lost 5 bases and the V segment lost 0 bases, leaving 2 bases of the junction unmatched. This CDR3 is CASSLGLAGGTGELFF. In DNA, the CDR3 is TGTGCCAGCAGCTTGGGCCTAGCGGGAGGGACCGGGGAGCTGTTTTTT.

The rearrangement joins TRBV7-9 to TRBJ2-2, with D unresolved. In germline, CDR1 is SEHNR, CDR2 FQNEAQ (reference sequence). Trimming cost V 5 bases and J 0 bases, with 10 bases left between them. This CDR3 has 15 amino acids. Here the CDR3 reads CASSTGDANTGELFF. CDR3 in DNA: TGTGCCAGCAGCACCGGAGACGCGAACACCGGGGAGCTGTTTTTT.

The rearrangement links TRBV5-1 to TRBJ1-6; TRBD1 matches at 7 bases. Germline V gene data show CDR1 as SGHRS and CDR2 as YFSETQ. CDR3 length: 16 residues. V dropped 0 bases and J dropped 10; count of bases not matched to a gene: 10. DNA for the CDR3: TGCGCCAGCAGCTTGGAGCAGGGGGAAGGACGGTCACCCCTCCACTTT. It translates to CASSLEQGEGRSPLHF.

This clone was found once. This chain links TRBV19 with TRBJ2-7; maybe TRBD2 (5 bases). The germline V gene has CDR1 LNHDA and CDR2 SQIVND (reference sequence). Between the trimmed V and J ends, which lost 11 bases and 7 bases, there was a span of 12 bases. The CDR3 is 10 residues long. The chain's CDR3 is CAWTWGEQYF. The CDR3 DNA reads TGTGCCTGGACTTGGGGAGAGCAGTACTTC. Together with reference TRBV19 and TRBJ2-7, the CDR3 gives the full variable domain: DGGITQSPKYLFRKEGQNVTLSCEQNLNHDAMYWYRQDPGQGLRLIYYSQIVNDFQKGDIAEGYSVSREKKESFPLTVTSAQKNPTAFYLCAWTWGEQYFGPGTRLTVT.

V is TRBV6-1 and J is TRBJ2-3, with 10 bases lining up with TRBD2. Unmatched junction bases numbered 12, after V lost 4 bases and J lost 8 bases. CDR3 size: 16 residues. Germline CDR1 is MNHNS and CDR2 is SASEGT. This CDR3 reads CASSVGPSGGGGTQYF. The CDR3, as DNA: TGTGCCAGCAGTGTCGGGCCTAGCGGGGGCGGGGGTACGCAGTATTTT.

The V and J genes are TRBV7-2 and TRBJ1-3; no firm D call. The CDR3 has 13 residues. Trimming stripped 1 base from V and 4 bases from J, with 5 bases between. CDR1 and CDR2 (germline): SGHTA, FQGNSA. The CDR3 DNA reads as TGTGCCAGCAGCTTAGATCAAGGAAACACCATATATTTT. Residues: CASSLDQGNTIYF.

This CDR3 reads CASSSPGGWAVETQYF. The CDR3 nucleotides read TGTGCCAGTAGTTCCCCCGGGGGTTGGGCCGTGGAGACCCAGTACTTC. The gene calls are TRBV19 and TRBJ2-5; D may be TRBD2 (6 bases). Trimming shortened V by 5 bases and J by 5 bases, and 21 bases separated the two germline ends. This CDR3 is 16 amino acids long. Germline V gives CDR1 LNHDA, CDR2 SQIVND (reference sequence).

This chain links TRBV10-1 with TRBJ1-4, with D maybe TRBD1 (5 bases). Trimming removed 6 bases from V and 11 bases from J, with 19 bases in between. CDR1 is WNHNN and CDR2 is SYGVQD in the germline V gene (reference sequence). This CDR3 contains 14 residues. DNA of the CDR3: TGCGCCAGCAGCGAAACAGGTCTCCCTGGTAAACTGTTTTTT. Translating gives CASSETGLPGKLFF.

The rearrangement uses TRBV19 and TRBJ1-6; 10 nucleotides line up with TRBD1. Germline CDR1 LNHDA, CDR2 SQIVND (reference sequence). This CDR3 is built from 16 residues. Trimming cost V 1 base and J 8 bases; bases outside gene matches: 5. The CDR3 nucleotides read TGTGCCAGTAGTATAGTAGGGGGGACAGGGGATTCACCCCTCCACTTT. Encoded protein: CASSIVGGTGDSPLHF.

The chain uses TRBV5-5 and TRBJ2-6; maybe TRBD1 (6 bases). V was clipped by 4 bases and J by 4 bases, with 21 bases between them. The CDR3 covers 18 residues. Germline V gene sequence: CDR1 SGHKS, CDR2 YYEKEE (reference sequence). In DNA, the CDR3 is TGTGCCAGCAGCCAACGGACAGATCTCTCTCTGGGGGCCAACGTCCTGACTTTC. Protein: CASSQRTDLSLGANVLTF.

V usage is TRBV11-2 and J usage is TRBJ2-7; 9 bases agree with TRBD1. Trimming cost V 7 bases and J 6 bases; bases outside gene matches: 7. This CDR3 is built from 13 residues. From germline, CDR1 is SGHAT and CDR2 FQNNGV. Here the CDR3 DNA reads TGTGCCAGCAACAGGGACAGGGAGTTCGAGCAGTACTTC. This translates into CASNRDREFEQYF.

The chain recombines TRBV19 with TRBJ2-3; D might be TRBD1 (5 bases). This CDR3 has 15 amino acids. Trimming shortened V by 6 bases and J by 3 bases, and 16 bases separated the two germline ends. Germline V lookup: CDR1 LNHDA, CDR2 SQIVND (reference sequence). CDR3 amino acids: CASSTGPYRTDTQYF. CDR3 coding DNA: TGTGCCAGTAGCACCGGGCCCTACAGGACAGATACGCAGTATTTT.

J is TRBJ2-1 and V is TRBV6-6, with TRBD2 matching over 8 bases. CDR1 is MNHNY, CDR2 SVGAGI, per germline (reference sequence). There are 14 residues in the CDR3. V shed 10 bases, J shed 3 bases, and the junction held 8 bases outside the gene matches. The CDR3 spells CATEGSGDYNEQFF. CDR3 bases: TGTGCCACCGAAGGTAGCGGGGACTACAATGAGCAGTTCTTC.

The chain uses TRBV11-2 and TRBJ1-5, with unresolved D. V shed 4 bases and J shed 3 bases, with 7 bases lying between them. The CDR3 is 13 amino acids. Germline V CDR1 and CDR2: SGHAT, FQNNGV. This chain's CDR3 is CASSSGFNQPQHF. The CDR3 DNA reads TGTGCCAGCAGCTCAGGCTTCAATCAGCCCCAGCATTTT. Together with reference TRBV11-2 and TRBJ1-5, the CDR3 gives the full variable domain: EAGVAQSPRYKIIEKRQSVAFWCNPISGHATLYWYQQILGQGPKLLIQFQNNGVVDDSQLPKDRFSAERLKGVDSTLKIQPAKLEDSAVYLCASSSGFNQPQHFGDGTRLSIL.

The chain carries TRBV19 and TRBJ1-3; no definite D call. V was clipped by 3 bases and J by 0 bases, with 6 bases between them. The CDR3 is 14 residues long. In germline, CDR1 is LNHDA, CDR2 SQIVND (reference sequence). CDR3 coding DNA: TGTGCCAGTAGTATTTCTATCTCTGGAAACACCATATATTTT. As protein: CASSISISGNTIYF.

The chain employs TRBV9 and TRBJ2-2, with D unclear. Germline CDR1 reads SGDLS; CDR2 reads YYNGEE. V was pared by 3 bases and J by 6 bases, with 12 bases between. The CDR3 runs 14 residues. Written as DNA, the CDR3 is TGTGCCAGCAGCGGAGCGCCCCCCGCCGGGGAGCTGTTTTTT. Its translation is CASSGAPPAGELFF.